This entry lists 15 T cell receptor beta chains sequenced from one sample in a study of graft-versus-host responses after intestinal transplantation. Assay used: immunoSEQ multiplex PCR; TCRdb lists only in-frame clones, some missing. The data contain about 93,000 clones, approximately 95% of them singletons. Their specific antigens are unknown. Sequenced material: unstimulated CD8+ T cells sorted from spleen or lymph node cells, taken before intestinal transplant. The receptors come from a human donor who received an intestinal transplant.

This rearrangement joins TRBV4-1 to TRBJ2-7; 12 nucleotides align to TRBD2. Germline V lookup: CDR1 MGHRA, CDR2 YSYEKL. Losses at the gene ends were 3 bases for V and 3 bases for J; bases not matched to a gene: 6. The CDR3 is 16 amino acids. The CDR3 bases are TGCGCCAGCAGCCAGGCCGGGGGACTAGCGGGCTACGAGCAGTACTTC. Translating gives CASSQAGGLAGYEQYF.

The chain joins TRBV7-6 to TRBJ1-2; D gene unclear. The CDR3 runs to 15 residues. Germline CDR1 and CDR2: SGHVS and FNYEAQ. Trimming cost V 4 bases and J 3 bases, with 15 bases left between them. CDR3 bases: TGTGCCAGCAGCTCACTTGGGGAGGCCTACTATGGCTACACCTTC. Translated: CASSSLGEAYYGYTF. The whole variable domain, filled in from reference TRBV7-6 and TRBJ1-2, reads GAGVSQSPRYKVTKRGQDVALRCDPISGHVSLYWYRQALGQGPEFLTYFNYEAQQDKSGLPNDRFSAERPEGSISTLTIQRTEQRDSAMYRCASSSLGEAYYGYTFGSGTRLTVV.

This clone occurred a few times. V usage is TRBV2 and J usage is TRBJ2-7; 10 positions agree with TRBD2. CDR1 is SNHLY and CDR2 is FYNNEI in the germline V gene. Losses at the gene ends were 3 bases for V and 6 bases for J; bases not matched to a gene: 5. The length of the CDR3 is 14 residues. CDR3 nucleotides: TGTGCCAGCAGTGACCCTAGCGGGGGCCGCGAGCAGTACTTC. Its translation is CASSDPSGGREQYF. Full variable domain (outside the CDR3, taken from reference TRBV2 and TRBJ2-7): EPEVTQTPSHQVTQMGQEVILRCVPISNHLYFYWYRQILGQKVEFLVSFYNNEISEKSEIFDDQFSVERPDGSNFTLKIRSTKLEDSAMYFCASSDPSGGREQYFGPGTRLTVT.

CDR3 coding DNA: TGCGCCAGCAGCCCGGGACTAGCGGGGGGGCGCGAGCAGTACTTC. Translation: CASSPGLAGGREQYF. The chain combines TRBV5-1 with TRBJ2-7; 16 nucleotides line up with TRBD2. CDR3 length: 15 residues. Germline V CDR1 and CDR2: SGHRS, YFSETQ. Trimming at V came to 4 bases and at J to 6 bases, leaving 4 bases not matched to a gene.

This clone has only one observation. The V gene is TRBV28, the J gene TRBJ2-7, with D possibly TRBD1 on 6 matching bases. There are 19 residues in the CDR3. V was clipped by 3 bases and J by 2 bases, with 26 bases between them. CDR1 MDHEN and CDR2 SYDVKM come from the germline V gene. CDR3 in DNA: TGTGCCAGCAGTTTCCCCCAACCCCGGACAGCCGGAAACACCTACGAGCAGTACTTC. As protein: CASSFPQPRTAGNTYEQYF.

The V and J genes are TRBV11-2 and TRBJ2-3, with 10 bases aligning to TRBD2. The CDR3 spans 14 residues. The ends lost 9 bases at V and 6 bases at J; junction bases unmatched: 9. The germline V gene has CDR1 SGHAT and CDR2 FQNNGV. CDR3 nucleotides: TGTGCCAGTAATAGCGGGGGGTTCACGGATACGCAGTATTTT. Translation gives CASNSGGFTDTQYF.

V and J are TRBV14 and TRBJ2-3, with 12 bases matching TRBD1. The CDR3 loop spans 21 amino acids. CDR1 and CDR2 from the germline V gene are SGHDN and FVKESK. Losses at the gene ends were 0 bases for V and 6 bases for J; bases not matched to a gene: 19. The CDR3 here is CASSQDPRGRSAGQGADTQYF. Written as DNA, the CDR3 is TGTGCCAGCAGCCAAGATCCCAGGGGGAGGTCGGCGGGACAGGGGGCTGATACGCAGTATTTT.

The count of this clone is one. This sequence joins TRBV6-6 and TRBJ2-3, with D possibly TRBD2 on 5 matching bases. This CDR3 has 14 residues. CDR1 is MNHNY and CDR2 is SVGAGI in the germline V gene (reference sequence). Trimming removed 5 bases from V and 0 bases from J, with 9 bases in between. The CDR3, as DNA: TGTGCCAGCAGTCAACTAGTCAGCACAGATACGCAGTATTTT. Amino acids: CASSQLVSTDTQYF.

Here the CDR3 DNA reads TGTGCCAGTAGTAGACAGAGGACAGGGGACCCTAGCACTGAAGCTTTCTTT. It translates to CASSRQRTGDPSTEAFF. The chain combines TRBV19 with TRBJ1-1, with 9 bases aligning to TRBD1. The CDR3 has 17 amino acids. The V gene's germline CDR1 is LNHDA and CDR2 SQIVND (reference sequence). The V gene end was trimmed by 4 bases and the J gene end by 4 bases; junction bases not matched to a gene: 13.

The table lists this clone with a count of one. The rearrangement uses TRBV28 and TRBJ1-2, with TRBD1 matching 10 bases. The germline gives CDR1 MDHEN, CDR2 SYDVKM. The CDR3 is 18 amino acids. V shed 1 base and J 7 bases; nucleotides not matched to a gene: 15. The CDR3, as DNA: TGTGCCAGCAGTTTATCCCCGGGACAGGGGTTAAACGTAGGTGGCTACACCTTC. As protein: CASSLSPGQGLNVGGYTF.

This sequence joins TRBV7-9 and TRBJ2-1, with 7 bases lining up with TRBD1. Per germline, CDR1 SEHNR and CDR2 FQNEAQ (reference sequence). The CDR3 is 15 residues long. V was clipped by 7 bases and J by 4 bases; unmatched bases: 10. The CDR3 is CASIPPGTVYNEQFF. The CDR3 coding sequence is TGTGCCAGCATCCCACCCGGGACAGTATACAATGAGCAGTTCTTC.

This clone came up once. The V call is TRBV27, the J call TRBJ2-5; 14 positions agree with TRBD2. Germline CDR1 MNHEY, CDR2 SMNVEV (reference sequence). This CDR3 region has 15 residues. The junction had 5 bases not matched to a gene; V was cut back by 7 bases and J by 4 bases. As DNA, the CDR3 is TGTGCCAGCAAACCTGGGACTAGCGGGAGAGAGACCCAGTACTTC. Translating gives CASKPGTSGRETQYF.

This chain uses TRBV7-6 with TRBJ2-2; the D gene is possibly TRBD2 (6 bases). CDR3 length: 15 residues. The V end lost 5 bases, the J end lost 4 bases, and 14 bases lay between the germline ends. Germline loops: CDR1 SGHVS, CDR2 FNYEAQ. Here the CDR3 reads CASSPRLGGTGELFF. The CDR3 nucleotides read TGTGCCAGCAGCCCCAGACTAGGTGGCACCGGGGAGCTGTTTTTT.

CDR3 region: CASSVGGQGAYTGELFF. In DNA form, the CDR3 reads TGTGCCAGCAGCGTAGGAGGACAGGGCGCCTACACCGGGGAGCTGTTTTTT. This chain joins TRBV9 and TRBJ2-2; TRBD1 matches at 8 bases. Trimming removed 0 bases from V and 3 bases from J; junction bases left unmatched: 7. Germline assignment: CDR1 SGDLS and CDR2 YYNGEE. The CDR3 is 17 residues long.

The chain recombines TRBV6-1 with TRBJ2-2, with 7 bases aligning to TRBD1. The CDR3 has 13 amino acids. V shed 11 bases, J shed 1 base, and the junction held 4 bases outside the gene matches. CDR1 is MNHNS and CDR2 is SASEGT in the germline V gene. CDR3 DNA: TGTGCCGGGGACAGTCTGAACACCGGGGAGCTGTTTTTT. Its protein product is CAGDSLNTGELFF.